Presented here are 17 T cell receptor beta chains from one specimen sequenced in a study of blood T cell repertoires in COVID-19. TCRdb's copy holds only in-frame clones and misses some; the assay was immunoSEQ multiplex PCR. The table records fewer than 250,000 clones, roughly nine tenths of them present only once. Sample: peripheral blood. These receptor sequences come from a man in his forties with acute or convalescent COVID-19.

CDR3 nucleotide sequence: TGTGCCAGCAGCTTCGTTCGAGGGTTGGGAGAGCTGTTTTTT. Translating gives CASSFVRGLGELFF. The V call is TRBV7-9, the J call TRBJ2-2; D perhaps matches TRBD2 (5 bases). V lost 3 bases, J lost 11 bases, and 16 bases lay in between. The CDR3 is 14 residues long. Germline lookup yields CDR1 SEHNR and CDR2 FQNEAQ (reference sequence).

The CDR3 here is CASSRANYGYTF. CDR3 DNA: TGCGCCAGCTCGAGGGCAAACTATGGCTACACCTTC. The gene calls are TRBV5-1 and TRBJ1-2; D not certain. Trimming removed 7 bases at V and 2 bases at J, with 9 bases between. Germline loops: CDR1 SGHRS, CDR2 YFSETQ. This CDR3 contains 12 residues.

The chain employs TRBV3-1 (or the pseudogene TRBV3-2) and TRBJ1-3, with a possible D match to TRBD1 (5 bases). The germline V gene encodes CDR1 LGHDT and CDR2 YNNKEL (reference sequence). Trimming cost V 1 base and J 2 bases, with 9 bases left between them. This CDR3 region has 15 residues. CDR3 residues: CASSQGRQTGNTIYF. The CDR3 DNA is TGTGCCAGCAGCCAAGGTAGACAGACTGGAAACACCATATATTTT.

The CDR3, as DNA: TGTGCCAGTAGTGCACTAGGAGCAGACTCTGGAAACACCATATATTTT. This codes for CASSALGADSGNTIYF. The chain recombines TRBV19 with TRBJ1-3, with D unresolved. This CDR3 is built from 16 residues. From germline, CDR1 is LNHDA and CDR2 SQIVND (reference sequence). V was shortened by 5 bases and J by 0 bases, with 14 bases between the two germline ends.

The V call is TRBV29-1, the J call TRBJ2-2, with 10 bases matching TRBD1. Trimming removed 7 bases from V and 9 bases from J; junction bases left unmatched: 8. The CDR3 runs 13 residues. Germline CDR1 SQVTM, CDR2 ANQGSEA. In DNA form, the CDR3 reads TGCAGCGCCGGACAGGGGGGACCCAGGGAGCTGTTTTTT. Translated, it gives CSAGQGGPRELFF.

The chain joins TRBV2 to TRBJ2-5; TRBD2 aligns across 10 bases. CDR1 is SNHLY and CDR2 is FYNNEI in the germline V gene. The CDR3 extends over 15 amino acids. V lost 5 bases, J lost 4 bases, and 7 bases stayed unmatched. The CDR3 protein is CASSYSGGGLETQYF. DNA for the CDR3: TGTGCCAGCAGTTACAGCGGGGGGGGGCTAGAGACCCAGTACTTC. Full variable domain (outside the CDR3, taken from reference TRBV2 and TRBJ2-5): EPEVTQTPSHQVTQMGQEVILRCVPISNHLYFYWYRQILGQKVEFLVSFYNNEISEKSEIFDDQFSVERPDGSNFTLKIRSTKLEDSAMYFCASSYSGGGLETQYFGPGTRLLVL.

The V and J genes are TRBV5-1 and TRBJ2-7; a weak D match, TRBD1 (6 bases). The CDR3 extends over 12 amino acids. The germline gives CDR1 SGHRS, CDR2 YFSETQ. Deletions cut 8 bases from V and 1 base from J, with 10 bases between. CDR3 region: CASGQQSYEQYF. The CDR3 DNA reads as TGCGCCAGTGGACAGCAATCCTACGAGCAGTACTTC.

V usage is TRBV15 and J usage is TRBJ1-5; tentatively, D is TRBD1 (5 bases). Trimming stripped 1 base from V and 0 bases from J, with 13 bases between. Germline loops: CDR1 LNHNV, CDR2 YYDKDF (reference sequence). The CDR3 is made up of 17 amino acids. CDR3 residues: CATSRVTSRDSNQPQHF. The CDR3 nucleotides read TGTGCCACCAGCAGAGTAACGAGCAGGGATAGCAATCAGCCCCAGCATTTT.

The rearrangement links TRBV5-1 to TRBJ2-3; D is unresolved. The length of the CDR3 is 14 residues. CDR1 and CDR2 (germline): SGHRS, YFSETQ. With 0 bases removed from V and 3 bases from J, the gap between germline ends came to 8 bases. The CDR3, as DNA: TGCGCCAGCAGCTTGGATCAGGATACAGATACGCAGTATTTT. This sequence encodes CASSLDQDTDTQYF.

This chain joins TRBV5-1 and TRBJ1-4; tentatively, D is TRBD1 (5 bases). Germline V gene sequence: CDR1 SGHRS, CDR2 YFSETQ. V lost 7 bases, J lost 1 base, and 20 bases lay in between. The CDR3 sequence is 17 residues long. This CDR3 reads CASAHLWGVETNEKLFF. The DNA for the CDR3 is TGCGCCAGCGCCCATTTGTGGGGGGTGGAAACTAATGAAAAACTGTTTTTT.

J is TRBJ1-5 and V is TRBV18; 8 bases fit TRBD1. After removal of 3 bases from V and 4 bases from J, the junction contained 5 bases not matched to a gene. The CDR3 totals 15 residues. Germline CDR1 reads KGHSH; CDR2 reads LQKENI. The CDR3 loop reads CASSPQGARNQPQHF. CDR3 DNA: TGTGCCAGCTCACCGCAGGGGGCAAGGAATCAGCCCCAGCATTTT.

This chain uses TRBV2 with TRBJ2-1; 8 bases are a match to TRBD2. The CDR3 totals 13 residues. V shed 4 bases, J shed 9 bases, and the junction held 5 bases outside the gene matches. Germline lookup yields CDR1 SNHLY and CDR2 FYNNEI. As DNA, the CDR3 is TGTGCCAGCAGTGGGCGGGAGGAAGGTGAGCAGTTCTTC. Its protein is CASSGREEGEQFF.

This clone was found many times. This sequence joins TRBV13 and TRBJ1-2; D might be TRBD1 (5 bases). Deletions cut 2 bases from V and 0 bases from J, with 19 bases between. Germline loops: CDR1 PRHDT, CDR2 FYEKMQ (reference sequence). The CDR3 length is 18 residues. CDR3 protein: CASSLLGATLRANYGYTF. The DNA for the CDR3 is TGTGCCAGCAGCTTATTAGGGGCGACCCTTCGAGCTAACTATGGCTACACCTTC.

V and J are TRBV5-1 and TRBJ2-3, with 8 bases identical to TRBD2. Germline V CDR1 and CDR2: SGHRS, YFSETQ. V shed 0 bases and J 3 bases; nucleotides not matched to a gene: 9. This CDR3 has 17 residues. The DNA for the CDR3 is TGCGCCAGCAGCTTGGATGGTAGCGGGGATGGGACAGATACGCAGTATTTT. This translates into CASSLDGSGDGTDTQYF.

The chain combines TRBV19 with TRBJ2-2; tentative D call: TRBD1 (6 bases). Germline V lookup: CDR1 LNHDA, CDR2 SQIVND (reference sequence). The CDR3 is 15 amino acids. V was clipped by 4 bases and J by 3 bases, with 12 bases between them. The CDR3 region has the DNA TGTGCCAGTAGTACAAACAGGGTATACACCGGGGAGCTGTTTTTT. It translates to CASSTNRVYTGELFF.

This chain connects TRBV6-5 to TRBJ1-6; weak D call: TRBD1 (6 bases). V lost 1 base, J lost 7 bases, and 14 bases lay in between. Per the germline V gene, CDR1 is MNHEY and CDR2 is SVGAGI. The CDR3 runs 16 residues. The DNA for the CDR3 is TGTGCCAGCAGTTACTACAGGGCGGGCGGGAATTCACCCCTCCACTTT. This codes for CASSYYRAGGNSPLHF.

This clone was recorded only once. This chain connects TRBV10-3 to TRBJ2-7; 11 nucleotides line up with TRBD1. The CDR3 has 14 amino acids. Unmatched junction bases numbered 1, after V lost 2 bases and J lost 4 bases. Looked up from germline, CDR1 is ENHRY and CDR2 is SYGVKD. The CDR3 sequence is CAISEGTGGYEQYF. CDR3 nucleotides: TGTGCCATCAGTGAGGGGACAGGGGGTTACGAGCAGTACTTC.